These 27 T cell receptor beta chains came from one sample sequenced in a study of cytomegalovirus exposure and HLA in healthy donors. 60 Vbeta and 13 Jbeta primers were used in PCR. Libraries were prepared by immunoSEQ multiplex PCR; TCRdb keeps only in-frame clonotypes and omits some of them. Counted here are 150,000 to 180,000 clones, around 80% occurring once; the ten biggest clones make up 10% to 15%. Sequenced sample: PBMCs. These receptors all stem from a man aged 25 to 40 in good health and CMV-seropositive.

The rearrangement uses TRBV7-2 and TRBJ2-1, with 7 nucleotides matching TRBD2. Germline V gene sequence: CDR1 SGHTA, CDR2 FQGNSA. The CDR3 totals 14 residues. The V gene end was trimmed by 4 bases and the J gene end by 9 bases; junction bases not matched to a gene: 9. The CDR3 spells CASSSSLTSVEQFF. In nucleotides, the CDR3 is TGTGCCAGCAGCTCCTCCCTCACTAGCGTTGAGCAGTTCTTC.

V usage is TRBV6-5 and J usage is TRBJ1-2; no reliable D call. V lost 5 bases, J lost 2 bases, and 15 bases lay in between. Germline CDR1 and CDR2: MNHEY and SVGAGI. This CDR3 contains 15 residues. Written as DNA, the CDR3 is TGTGCCAGCAGTCCGTCACAGATGTTAAACTATGGCTACACCTTC. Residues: CASSPSQMLNYGYTF.

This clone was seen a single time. The CDR3 reads CASSQILPGQGGNEQFF. The CDR3 DNA reads TGTGCCAGCAGCCAGATTTTACCGGGACAGGGGGGAAATGAGCAGTTCTTC. The rearrangement joins TRBV4-2 to TRBJ2-1, with 11 bases aligning to TRBD1. The CDR3 is 17 residues long. CDR1 LGHNA and CDR2 YNFKEQ come from the germline V gene. Unmatched junction bases numbered 11, after V lost 3 bases and J lost 7 bases.

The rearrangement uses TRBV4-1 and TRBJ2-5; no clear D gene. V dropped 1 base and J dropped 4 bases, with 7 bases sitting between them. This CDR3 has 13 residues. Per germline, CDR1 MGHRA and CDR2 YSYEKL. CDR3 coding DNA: TGCGCCAGCAGCCAAGGTAGAAGAGAGACCCAGTACTTC. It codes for CASSQGRRETQYF.

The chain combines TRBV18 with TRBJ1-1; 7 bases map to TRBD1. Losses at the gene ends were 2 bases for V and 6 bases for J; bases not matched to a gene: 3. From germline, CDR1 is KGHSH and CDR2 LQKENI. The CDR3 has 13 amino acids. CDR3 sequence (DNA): TGTGCCAGCTCACCAACCCAGGGGGCTGAAGCTTTCTTT. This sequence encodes CASSPTQGAEAFF.

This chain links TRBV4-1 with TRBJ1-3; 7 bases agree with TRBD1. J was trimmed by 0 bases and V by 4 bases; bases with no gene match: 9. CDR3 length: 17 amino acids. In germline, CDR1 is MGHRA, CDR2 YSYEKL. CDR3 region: CASSPWTGAISGNTIYF. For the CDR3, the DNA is TGCGCCAGCAGCCCATGGACAGGAGCTATCTCTGGAAACACCATATATTTT.

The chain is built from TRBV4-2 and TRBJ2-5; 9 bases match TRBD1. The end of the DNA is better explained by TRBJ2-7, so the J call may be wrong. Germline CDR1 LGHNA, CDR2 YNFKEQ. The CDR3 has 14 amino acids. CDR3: CASTFDRGSYEQYF. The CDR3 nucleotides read TGTGCCAGCACCTTCGACAGGGGGTCGTACGAGCAGTACTTC.

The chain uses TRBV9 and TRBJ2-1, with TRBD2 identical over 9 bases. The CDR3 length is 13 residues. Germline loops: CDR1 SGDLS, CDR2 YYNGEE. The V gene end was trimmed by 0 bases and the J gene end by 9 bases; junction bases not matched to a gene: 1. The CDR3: CASSVVSGGEQFF. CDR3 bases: TGTGCCAGCAGCGTAGTTAGCGGGGGTGAGCAGTTCTTC. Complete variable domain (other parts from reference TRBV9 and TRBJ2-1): DSGVTQTPKHLITATGQRVTLRCSPRSGDLSVYWYQQSLDQGLQFLIQYYNGEERAKGNILERFSAQQFPDLHSELNLSSLELGDSALYFCASSVVSGGEQFFGPGTRLTVL.

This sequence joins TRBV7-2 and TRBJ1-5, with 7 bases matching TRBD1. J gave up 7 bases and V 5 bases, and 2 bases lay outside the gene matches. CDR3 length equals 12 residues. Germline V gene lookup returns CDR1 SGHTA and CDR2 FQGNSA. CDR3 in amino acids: CASSDRAQPQHF. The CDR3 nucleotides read TGTGCCAGCAGCGACAGGGCGCAGCCCCAGCATTTT.

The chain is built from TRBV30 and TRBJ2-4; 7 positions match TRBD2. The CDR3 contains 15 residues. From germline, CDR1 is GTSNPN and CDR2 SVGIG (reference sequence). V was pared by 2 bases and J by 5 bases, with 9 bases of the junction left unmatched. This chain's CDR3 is CAWSLTGGIQNIQYF. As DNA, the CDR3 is TGTGCCTGGAGTTTAACGGGAGGAATTCAAAACATTCAGTACTTC.

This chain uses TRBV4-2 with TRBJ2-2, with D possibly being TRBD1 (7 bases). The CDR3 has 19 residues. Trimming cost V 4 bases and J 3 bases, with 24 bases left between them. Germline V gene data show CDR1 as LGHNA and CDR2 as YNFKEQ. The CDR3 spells CASSPEGQEGWVHTGELFF. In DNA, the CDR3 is TGTGCCAGCAGCCCCGAAGGACAGGAGGGTTGGGTCCACACCGGGGAGCTGTTTTTT.

The CDR3 protein is CASSTSTDTQYF. DNA of the CDR3: TGTGCCAGCAGTACTAGCACAGATACGCAGTATTTT. V is TRBV28 and J is TRBJ2-3; D unresolved. V was clipped by 5 bases and J by 0 bases, with 3 bases between them. This CDR3 spans 12 amino acids. Germline values: CDR1 MDHEN, CDR2 SYDVKM.

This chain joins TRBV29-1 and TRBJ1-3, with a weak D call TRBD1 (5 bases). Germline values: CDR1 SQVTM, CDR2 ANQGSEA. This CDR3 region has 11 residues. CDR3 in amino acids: CSVGDRNTIYF. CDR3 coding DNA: TGCAGTGTAGGGGATAGAAACACCATATATTTT.

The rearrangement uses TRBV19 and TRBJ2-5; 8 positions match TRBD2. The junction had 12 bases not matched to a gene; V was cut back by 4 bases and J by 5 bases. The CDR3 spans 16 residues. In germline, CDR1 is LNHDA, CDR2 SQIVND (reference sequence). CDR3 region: CASSRRGRGDGETQYF. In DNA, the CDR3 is TGTGCCAGTAGTAGACGGGGGCGGGGGGACGGGGAGACCCAGTACTTC.

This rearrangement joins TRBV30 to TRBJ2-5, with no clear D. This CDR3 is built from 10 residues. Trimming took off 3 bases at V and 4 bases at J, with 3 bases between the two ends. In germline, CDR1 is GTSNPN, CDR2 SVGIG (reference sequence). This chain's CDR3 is CAWSLETQYF. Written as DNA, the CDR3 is TGTGCCTGGAGCCTAGAGACCCAGTACTTC. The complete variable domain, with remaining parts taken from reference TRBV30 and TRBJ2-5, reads SQTIHQWPATLVQPVGSPLSLECTVEGTSNPNLYWYRQAAGRGLQLLFYSVGIGQISSEVPQNLSASRPQDRQFILSSKKLLLSDSGFYLCAWSLETQYFGPGTRLLVL.

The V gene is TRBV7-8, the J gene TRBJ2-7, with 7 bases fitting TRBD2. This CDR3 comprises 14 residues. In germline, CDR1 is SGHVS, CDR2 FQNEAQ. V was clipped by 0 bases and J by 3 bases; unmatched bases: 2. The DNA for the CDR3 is TGTGCCAGCAGCTTAGCCCGGACTAGCTACGAGCAGTACTTC. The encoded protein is CASSLARTSYEQYF. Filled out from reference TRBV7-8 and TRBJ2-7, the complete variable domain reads GAGVSQSPRYKVAKRGQDVALRCDPISGHVSLFWYQQALGQGPEFLTYFQNEAQLDKSGLPSDRFFAERPEGSVSTLKIQRTQQEDSAVYLCASSLARTSYEQYFGPGTRLTVT.

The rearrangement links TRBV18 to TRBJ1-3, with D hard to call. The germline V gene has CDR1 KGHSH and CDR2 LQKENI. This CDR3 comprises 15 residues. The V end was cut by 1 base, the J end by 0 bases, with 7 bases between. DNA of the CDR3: TGTGCCAGCTCACCACGACTGGACTCTGGAAACACCATATATTTT. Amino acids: CASSPRLDSGNTIYF.

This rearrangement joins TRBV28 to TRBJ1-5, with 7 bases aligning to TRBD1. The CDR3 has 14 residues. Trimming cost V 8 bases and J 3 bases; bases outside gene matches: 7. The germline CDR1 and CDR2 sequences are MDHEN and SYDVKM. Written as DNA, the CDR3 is TGTGCCAGCCTGGTCGACAGGGCCAATCAGCCCCAGCATTTT. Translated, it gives CASLVDRANQPQHF.

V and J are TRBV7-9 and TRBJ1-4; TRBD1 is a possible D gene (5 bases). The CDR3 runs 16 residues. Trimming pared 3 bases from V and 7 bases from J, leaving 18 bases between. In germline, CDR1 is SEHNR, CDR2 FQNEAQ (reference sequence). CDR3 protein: CASSLAPPGRGEKLFF. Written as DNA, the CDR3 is TGTGCCAGCAGCTTGGCCCCCCCAGGGAGGGGTGAAAAACTGTTTTTT.

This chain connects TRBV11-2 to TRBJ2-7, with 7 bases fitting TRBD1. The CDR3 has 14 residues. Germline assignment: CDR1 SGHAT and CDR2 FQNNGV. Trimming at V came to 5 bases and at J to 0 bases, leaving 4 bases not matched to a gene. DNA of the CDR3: TGTGCCAGCAGCCCCCGGGACAGCTCCTACGAGCAGTACTTC. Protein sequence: CASSPRDSSYEQYF.

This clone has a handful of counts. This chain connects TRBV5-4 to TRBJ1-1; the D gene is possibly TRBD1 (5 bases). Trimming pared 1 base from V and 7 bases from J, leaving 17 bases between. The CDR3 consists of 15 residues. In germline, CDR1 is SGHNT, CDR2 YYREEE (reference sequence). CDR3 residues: CASSLPRSSGDEAFF. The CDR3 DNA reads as TGTGCCAGCAGCTTGCCTCGATCGTCGGGGGATGAAGCTTTCTTT. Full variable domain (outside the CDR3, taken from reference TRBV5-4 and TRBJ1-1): ETGVTQSPTHLIKTRGQQVTLRCSSQSGHNTVSWYQQALGQGPQFIFQYYREEENGRGNFPPRFSGLQFPNYSSELNVNALELDDSALYLCASSLPRSSGDEAFFGQGTRLTVV.

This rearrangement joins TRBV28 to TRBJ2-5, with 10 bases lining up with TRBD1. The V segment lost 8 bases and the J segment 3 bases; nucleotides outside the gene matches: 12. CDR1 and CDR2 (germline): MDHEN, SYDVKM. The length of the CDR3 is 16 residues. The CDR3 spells CASLRPGQGPEETQYF. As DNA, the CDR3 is TGTGCCAGCCTAAGACCGGGACAGGGGCCTGAAGAGACCCAGTACTTC.

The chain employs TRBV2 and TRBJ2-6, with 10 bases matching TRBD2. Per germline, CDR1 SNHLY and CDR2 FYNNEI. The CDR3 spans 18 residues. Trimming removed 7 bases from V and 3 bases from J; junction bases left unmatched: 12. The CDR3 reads CASTLAGELVGGANVLTF. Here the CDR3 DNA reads TGTGCCAGCACCCTAGCGGGAGAGTTAGTTGGTGGGGCCAACGTCCTGACTTTC.

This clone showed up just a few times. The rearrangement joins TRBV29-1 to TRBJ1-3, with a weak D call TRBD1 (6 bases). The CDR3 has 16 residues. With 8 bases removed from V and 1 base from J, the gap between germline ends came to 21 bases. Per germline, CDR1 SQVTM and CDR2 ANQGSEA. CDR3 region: CSYQTGTSASGNTIYF. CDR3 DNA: TGCAGCTATCAAACCGGGACAAGCGCTTCTGGAAACACCATATATTTT.

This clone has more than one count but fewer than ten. The CDR3 region has the DNA TGTGCCAGCAGCCTACAGGGGGATTTGGGGCAAGAGACCCAGTACTTC. Encoded protein: CASSLQGDLGQETQYF. This chain uses TRBV11-2 with TRBJ2-5, with TRBD1 identical over 8 bases. With 5 bases clipped from V and 2 bases from J, the junction kept 10 bases outside the gene matches. This CDR3 spans 16 amino acids. CDR1 and CDR2 from the germline V gene are SGHAT and FQNNGV.

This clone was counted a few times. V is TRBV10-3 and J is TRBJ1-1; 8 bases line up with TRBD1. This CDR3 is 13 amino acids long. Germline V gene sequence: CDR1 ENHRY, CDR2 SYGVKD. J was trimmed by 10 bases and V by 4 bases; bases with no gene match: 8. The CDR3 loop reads CAISGTGQGGAFF. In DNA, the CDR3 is TGTGCCATCAGTGGGACAGGGCAGGGGGGAGCTTTCTTT.

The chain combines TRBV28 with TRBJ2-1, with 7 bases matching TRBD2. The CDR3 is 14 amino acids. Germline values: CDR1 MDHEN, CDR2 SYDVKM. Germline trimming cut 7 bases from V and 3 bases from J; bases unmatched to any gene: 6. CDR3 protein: CASTRGGHYNEQFF. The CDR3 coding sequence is TGTGCCAGCACCCGCGGGGGTCACTACAATGAGCAGTTCTTC.